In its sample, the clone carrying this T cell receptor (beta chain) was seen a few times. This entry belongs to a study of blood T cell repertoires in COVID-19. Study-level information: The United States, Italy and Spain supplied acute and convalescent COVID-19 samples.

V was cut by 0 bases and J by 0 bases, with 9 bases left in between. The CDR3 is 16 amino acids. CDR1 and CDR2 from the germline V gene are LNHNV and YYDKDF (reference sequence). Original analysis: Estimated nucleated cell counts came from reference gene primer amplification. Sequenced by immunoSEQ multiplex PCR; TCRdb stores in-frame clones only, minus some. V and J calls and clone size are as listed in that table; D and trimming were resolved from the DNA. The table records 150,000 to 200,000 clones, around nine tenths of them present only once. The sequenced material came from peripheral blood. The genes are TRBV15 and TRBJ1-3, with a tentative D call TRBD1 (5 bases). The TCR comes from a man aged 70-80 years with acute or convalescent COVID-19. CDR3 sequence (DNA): TGTGCCACCAGCAGAGATGTGGGGGGCTCTGGAAACACCATATATTTT. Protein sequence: CATSRDVGGSGNTIYF. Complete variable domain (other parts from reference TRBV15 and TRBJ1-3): DAMVIQNPRYQVTQFGKPVTLSCSQTLNHNVMYWYQQKSSQAPKLLFHYYDKDFNNEADTPDNFQSRRPNTSFCFLDIRSPGLGDTAMYLCATSRDVGGSGNTIYFGEGSWLTVV.